There are many counts of the clone carrying this T cell receptor beta chain. The antigen is unknown. V shed 5 bases and J 4 bases; nucleotides not matched to a gene: 15. The CDR3 is 17 amino acids. The sample is drawn from a study of molecular identifiers for immune sequencing clone quantification. General study points: A shared barcode on identical TCR molecules could lead to underestimated sizes for highly expanded clones.

TCRdb recomputed calls from the PCR reads with MiXCR, one row per CDR3 protein. The table lists tens of thousands of distinct CDR3 sequences, approximately 25% of them singletons. V and J are TRBV12-3 or TRBV12-4 and TRBJ2-3, with 7 bases aligning to TRBD2. This receptor was taken from a human donor in good health. Some libraries in this study had Jurkat cell RNA spiked in. The sample consisted of naive CD8+ T cells from blood, with Jurkat cell RNA spiked in. Documented subset: FACS-sorted CD8+CD4-CCR7+CD45RA+ naive T cells. The CDR3 sequence is CASSPGPVGTNSDTQYF. The CDR3 DNA sequence: TGTGCCAGCAGTCCCGGTCCCGTGGGGACTAACTCAGATACGCAGTATTTT.